This T cell receptor beta chain was sequenced in a study of T-cell reconstitution after alpha-beta-depleted transplantation in children. TCRbeta library preparation incorporated unique molecular identifiers. Each CDR3 protein gets one entry after TCRdb re-called the PCR reads with MiXCR. Among 300,000 to 400,000 distinct CDR3 sequences listed, roughly 15% were seen once. This clonotype was picked up a small number of times. The CDR3 covers 11 residues. The V gene lost 6 bases and the J gene lost 4 bases, with 9 bases spanning the gap. The germline CDR1 and CDR2 sequences are DFQATT and SNEGSKA (reference sequence).

This TCR came from a human donor who donated a stem cell graft to a child with Fanconi anemia. The sequencing used PBMCs, collected from the stem cell graft. The gene calls are TRBV20-1 and TRBJ1-2; D gene ambiguous. CDR3 amino acids: CSAWGIYGYTF. As DNA, the CDR3 is TGCAGTGCGTGGGGAATCTATGGCTACACCTTC.